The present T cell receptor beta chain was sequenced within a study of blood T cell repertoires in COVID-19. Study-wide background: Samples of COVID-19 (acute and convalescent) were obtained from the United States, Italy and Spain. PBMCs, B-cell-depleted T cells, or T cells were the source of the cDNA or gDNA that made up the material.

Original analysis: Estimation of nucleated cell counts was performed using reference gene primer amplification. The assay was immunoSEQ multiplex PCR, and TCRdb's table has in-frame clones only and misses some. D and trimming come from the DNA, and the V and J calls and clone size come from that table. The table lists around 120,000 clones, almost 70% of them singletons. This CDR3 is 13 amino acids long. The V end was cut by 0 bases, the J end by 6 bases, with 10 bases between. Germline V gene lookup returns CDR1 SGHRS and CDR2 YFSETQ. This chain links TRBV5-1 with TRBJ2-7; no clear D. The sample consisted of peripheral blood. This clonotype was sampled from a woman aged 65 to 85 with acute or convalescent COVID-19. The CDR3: CASSLALEGEQYF. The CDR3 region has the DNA TGCGCCAGCAGCTTGGCCCTAGAAGGCGAGCAGTACTTC.